The following is a T cell receptor (beta chain) sequence with its context. Recruitment covered 25 or so US areas and drew participants whose ages spanned roughly 18 to 100 years. Clinical history reported by participants formed the basis on which cohorts were assigned. This sample was included in a study of blood T cell repertoires in COVID-19. As for the study in general: Acute and convalescent COVID-19 specimens originated in the United States, Italy and Spain.

In the source study's methods: Quantification of nucleated cells was approximated via reference gene primer amplification. Repertoires were generated with immunoSEQ multiplex PCR, while TCRdb's copy carries only in-frame clones and drops some. That table gives V, J and clone size, and the DNA gave D and trimming. This table holds around 130,000 clones, about four fifths found once. V trimming: 6 bases; J trimming: 3 bases; junction bases outside the gene matches: 12. This CDR3 region has 16 residues. CDR1 is LGHNT, CDR2 FRNRAP, per germline. The chain recombines TRBV12-5 with TRBJ2-3, with TRBD1 identical over 7 bases. The source material was PBMCs or T cells enriched from blood (not recorded which). This TCR was sampled from a man aged 25 to 40 who had recovered from COVID-19. In DNA form, the CDR3 reads TGTGCTAGTGGACCGGGGACAGTCAGTGGTACAGATACGCAGTATTTT. Protein sequence: CASGPGTVSGTDTQYF.